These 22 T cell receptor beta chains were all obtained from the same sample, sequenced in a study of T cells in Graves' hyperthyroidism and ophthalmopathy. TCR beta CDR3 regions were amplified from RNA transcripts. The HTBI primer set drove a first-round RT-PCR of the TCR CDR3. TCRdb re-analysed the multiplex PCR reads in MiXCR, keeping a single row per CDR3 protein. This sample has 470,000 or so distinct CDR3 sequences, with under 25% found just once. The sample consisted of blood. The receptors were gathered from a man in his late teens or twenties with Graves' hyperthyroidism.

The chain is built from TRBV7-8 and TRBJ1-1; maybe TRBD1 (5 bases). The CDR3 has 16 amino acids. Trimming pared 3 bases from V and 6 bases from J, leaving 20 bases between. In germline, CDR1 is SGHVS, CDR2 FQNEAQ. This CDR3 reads CASSFSRVRWGPEAFF. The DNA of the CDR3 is TGTGCCAGCAGCTTCAGCCGGGTCAGGTGGGGCCCTGAAGCTTTCTTT. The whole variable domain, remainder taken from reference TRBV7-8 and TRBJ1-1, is GAGVSQSPRYKVAKRGQDVALRCDPISGHVSLFWYQQALGQGPEFLTYFQNEAQLDKSGLPSDRFFAERPEGSVSTLKIQRTQQEDSAVYLCASSFSRVRWGPEAFFGQGTRLTVV.

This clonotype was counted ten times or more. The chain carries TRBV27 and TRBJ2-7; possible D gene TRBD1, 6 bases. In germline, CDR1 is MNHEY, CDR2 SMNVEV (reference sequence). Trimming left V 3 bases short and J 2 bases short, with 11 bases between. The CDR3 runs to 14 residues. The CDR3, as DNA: TGTGCCAGCAGTTTGTACAGGGTACCCTACGAGCAGTACTTC. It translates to CASSLYRVPYEQYF.

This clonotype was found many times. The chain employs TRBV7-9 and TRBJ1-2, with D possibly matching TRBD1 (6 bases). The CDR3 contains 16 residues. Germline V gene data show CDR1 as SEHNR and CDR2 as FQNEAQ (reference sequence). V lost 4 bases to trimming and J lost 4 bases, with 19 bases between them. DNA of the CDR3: TGTGCCAGCAGCTCTCCGCCGATACAGGGAACCTATGGCTACACCTTC. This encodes CASSSPPIQGTYGYTF.

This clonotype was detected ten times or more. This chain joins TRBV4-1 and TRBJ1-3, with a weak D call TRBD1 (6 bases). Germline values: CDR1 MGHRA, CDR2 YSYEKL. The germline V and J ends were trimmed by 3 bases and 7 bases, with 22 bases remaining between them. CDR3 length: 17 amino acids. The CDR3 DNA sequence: TGCGCCAGCAGCCATGGCTATCGGGCAGGGGAGGGGAACACCATATATTTT. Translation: CASSHGYRAGEGNTIYF.

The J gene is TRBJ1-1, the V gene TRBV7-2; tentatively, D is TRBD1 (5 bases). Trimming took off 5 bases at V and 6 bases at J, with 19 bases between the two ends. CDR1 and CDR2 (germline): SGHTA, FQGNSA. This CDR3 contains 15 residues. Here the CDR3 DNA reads TGTGCCAGCAGCCCAAGGGGCGGGCGATACTCTGAAGCTTTCTTT. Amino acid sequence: CASSPRGGRYSEAFF.

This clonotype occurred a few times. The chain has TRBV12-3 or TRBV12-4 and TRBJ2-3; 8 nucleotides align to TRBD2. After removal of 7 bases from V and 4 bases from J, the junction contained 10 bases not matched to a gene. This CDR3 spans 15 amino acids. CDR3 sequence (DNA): TGTGCCAGCACCCCGGGAGGGGGGCCGGCAGATACGCAGTATTTT. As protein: CASTPGGGPADTQYF.

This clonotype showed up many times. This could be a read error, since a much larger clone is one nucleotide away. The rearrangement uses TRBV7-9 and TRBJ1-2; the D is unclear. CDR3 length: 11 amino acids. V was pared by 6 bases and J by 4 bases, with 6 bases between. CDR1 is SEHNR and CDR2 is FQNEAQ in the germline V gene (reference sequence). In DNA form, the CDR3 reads TGTGCCAGCAGTGACCGCTATGGCTACACCTTC. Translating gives CASSDRYGYTF.

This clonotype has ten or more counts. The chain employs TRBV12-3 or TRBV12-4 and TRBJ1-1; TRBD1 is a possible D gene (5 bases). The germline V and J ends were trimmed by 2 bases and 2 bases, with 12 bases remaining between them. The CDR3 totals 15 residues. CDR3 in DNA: TGTGCCAGCAGTTTACGGGGCAGGGTTAACACTGAAGCTTTCTTT. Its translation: CASSLRGRVNTEAFF.

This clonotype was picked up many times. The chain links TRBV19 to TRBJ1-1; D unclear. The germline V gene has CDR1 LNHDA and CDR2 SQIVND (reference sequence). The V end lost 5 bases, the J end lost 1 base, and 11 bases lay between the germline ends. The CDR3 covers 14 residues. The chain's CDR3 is CASSAGSGNTEAFF. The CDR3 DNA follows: TGTGCCAGTAGTGCCGGATCAGGGAACACTGAAGCTTTCTTT.

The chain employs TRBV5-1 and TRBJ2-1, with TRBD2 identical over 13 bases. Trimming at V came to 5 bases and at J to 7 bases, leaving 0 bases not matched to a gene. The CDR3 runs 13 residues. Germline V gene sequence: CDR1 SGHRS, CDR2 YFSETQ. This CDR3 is CASRGLAGNEQFF. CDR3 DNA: TGCGCCAGCAGGGGACTAGCGGGAAATGAGCAGTTCTTC.

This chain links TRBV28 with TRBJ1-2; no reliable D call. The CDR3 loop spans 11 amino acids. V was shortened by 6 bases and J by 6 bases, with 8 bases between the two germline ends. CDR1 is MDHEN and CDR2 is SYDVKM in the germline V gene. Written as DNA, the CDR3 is TGTGCCAGCAGCCCCCTCGATGGCTACACCTTC. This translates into CASSPLDGYTF.

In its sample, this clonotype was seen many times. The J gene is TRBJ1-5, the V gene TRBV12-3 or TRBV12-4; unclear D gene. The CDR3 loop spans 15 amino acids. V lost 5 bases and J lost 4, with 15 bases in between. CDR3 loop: CASSPGVAGNQPQHF. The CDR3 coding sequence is TGTGCCAGCAGTCCCGGCGTGGCGGGGAATCAGCCCCAGCATTTT.

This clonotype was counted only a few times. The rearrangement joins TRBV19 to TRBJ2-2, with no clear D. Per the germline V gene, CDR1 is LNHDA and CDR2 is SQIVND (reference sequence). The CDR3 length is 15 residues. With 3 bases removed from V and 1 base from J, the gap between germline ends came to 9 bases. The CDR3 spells CASSIETMNTGELFF. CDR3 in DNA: TGTGCCAGTAGTATTGAGACAATGAACACCGGGGAGCTGTTTTTT.

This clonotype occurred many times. The CDR3 DNA sequence: TGTGCCAGCAGCCCTCAGCCCCTAGCGGGGGGGCTGGAGACCCAGTACTTC. It translates to CASSPQPLAGGLETQYF. V and J are TRBV9 and TRBJ2-5; 12 bases line up with TRBD2. CDR1 and CDR2 (germline): SGDLS, YYNGEE. V lost 4 bases, J lost 5 bases, and 12 bases stayed unmatched. The CDR3 length is 17 residues.

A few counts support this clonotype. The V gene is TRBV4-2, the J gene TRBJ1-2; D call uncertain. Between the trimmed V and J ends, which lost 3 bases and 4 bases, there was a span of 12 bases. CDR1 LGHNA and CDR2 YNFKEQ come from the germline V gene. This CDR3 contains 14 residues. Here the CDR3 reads CASSQRGEGYGYTF. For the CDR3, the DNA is TGTGCCAGCAGCCAGAGAGGCGAGGGCTATGGCTACACCTTC.

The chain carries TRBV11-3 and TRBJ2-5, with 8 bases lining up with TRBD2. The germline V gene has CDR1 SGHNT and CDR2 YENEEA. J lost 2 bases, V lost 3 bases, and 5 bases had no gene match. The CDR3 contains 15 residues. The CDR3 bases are TGTGCCAGCAGCTTCAGAACTAGCGGTCAAGAGACCCAGTACTTC. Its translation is CASSFRTSGQETQYF.

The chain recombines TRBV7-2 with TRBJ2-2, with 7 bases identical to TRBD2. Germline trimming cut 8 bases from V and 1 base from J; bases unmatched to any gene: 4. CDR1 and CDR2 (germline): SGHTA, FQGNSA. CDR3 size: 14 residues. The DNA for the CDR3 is TGTGCCAGCTTCCCGGGGGGGAACACCGGGGAGCTGTTTTTT. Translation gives CASFPGGNTGELFF.

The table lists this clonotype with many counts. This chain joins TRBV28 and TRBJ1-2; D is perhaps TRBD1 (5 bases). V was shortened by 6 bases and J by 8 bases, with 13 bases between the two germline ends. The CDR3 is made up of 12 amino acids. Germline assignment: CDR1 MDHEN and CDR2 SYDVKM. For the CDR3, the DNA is TGTGCCAGCAGAGACCCAGGGCACGGCTACACCTTC. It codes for CASRDPGHGYTF.

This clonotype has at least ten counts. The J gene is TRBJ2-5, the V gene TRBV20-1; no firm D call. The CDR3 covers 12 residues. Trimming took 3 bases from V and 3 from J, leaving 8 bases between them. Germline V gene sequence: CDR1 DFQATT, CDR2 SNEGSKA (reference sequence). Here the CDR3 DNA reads TGCAGTGCTAGTTCCTCGGAAGAGACCCAGTACTTC. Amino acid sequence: CSASSSEETQYF.

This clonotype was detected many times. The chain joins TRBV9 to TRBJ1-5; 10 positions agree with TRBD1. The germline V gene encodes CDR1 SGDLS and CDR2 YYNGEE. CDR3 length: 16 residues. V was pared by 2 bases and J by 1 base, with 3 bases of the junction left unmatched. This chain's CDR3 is CASSVGQGESNQPQHF. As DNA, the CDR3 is TGTGCCAGCAGCGTTGGACAGGGGGAAAGCAATCAGCCCCAGCATTTT.

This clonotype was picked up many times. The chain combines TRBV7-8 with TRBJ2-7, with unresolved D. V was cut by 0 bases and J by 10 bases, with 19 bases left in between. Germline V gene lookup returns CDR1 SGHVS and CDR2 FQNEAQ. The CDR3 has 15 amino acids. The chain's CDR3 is CASSLAFGIQTLQYF. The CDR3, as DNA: TGTGCCAGCAGCTTAGCGTTTGGAATCCAGACTTTACAGTACTTC.

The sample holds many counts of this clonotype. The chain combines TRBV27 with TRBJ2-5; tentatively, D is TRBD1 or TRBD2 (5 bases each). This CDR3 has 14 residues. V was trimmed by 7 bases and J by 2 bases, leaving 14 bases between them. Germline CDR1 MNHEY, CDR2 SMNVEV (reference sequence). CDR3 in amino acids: CASMAYWGQETQYF. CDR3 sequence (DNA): TGTGCCAGCATGGCATACTGGGGGCAAGAGACCCAGTACTTC.